Following are 29 T cell receptor beta chains from one sample sequenced in a study of T cell responses to AZD1222 COVID-19 vaccine. Only in-frame clones appear in the TCRdb table, and some are missing; sequencing was by immunoSEQ multiplex PCR. Among 120,000 to 150,000 clones listed, more than 70% were seen once. The material sequenced was peripheral blood, taken 28 days after the second AZD1222 dose. The receptors come from an adult who received the AZD1222 COVID-19 vaccine.

The CDR3: CASSFVGAPYEQYF. The CDR3 nucleotides read TGTGCCAGCAGTTTTGTGGGGGCCCCCTACGAGCAGTACTTC. The chain links TRBV28 to TRBJ2-7, with a tentative D call TRBD1 (6 bases). CDR3 length: 14 amino acids. Trimming cost V 3 bases and J 2 bases, with 11 bases left between them. In germline, CDR1 is MDHEN, CDR2 SYDVKM.

The chain uses TRBV4-1 and TRBJ2-1; the match to TRBD2 covers 13 bases. The CDR3 extends over 22 amino acids. With V trimmed by 4 bases and J by 0 bases, 18 bases remained unmatched. In germline, CDR1 is MGHRA, CDR2 YSYEKL. The CDR3 DNA reads as TGCGCCAGCAGCCTCTTCGCCCCTACTAGCGGGAGGGCCTCGAGCTCCTACAATGAGCAGTTCTTC. This codes for CASSLFAPTSGRASSSYNEQFF.

The rearrangement uses TRBV2 and TRBJ1-2; D not resolved. CDR1 and CDR2 (germline): SNHLY, FYNNEI. The CDR3 covers 15 residues. The V end was cut by 4 bases, the J end by 5 bases, with 17 bases between. The CDR3, as DNA: TGTGCCAGCAGTGCGTCTCTCTCGCTAGCGTATGGCTACACCTTC. Its translation is CASSASLSLAYGYTF.

This chain connects TRBV7-9 to TRBJ2-7; D possibly corresponds to TRBD1 (5 bases). Germline V gene data show CDR1 as SEHNR and CDR2 as FQNEAQ (reference sequence). This CDR3 has 15 amino acids. Trimming pared 6 bases from V and 3 bases from J, leaving 18 bases between. CDR3 nucleotides: TGTGCCAGCAGTTACCTCTACCAGGGAAACTACGAGCAGTACTTC. Amino acid sequence: CASSYLYQGNYEQYF.

The V and J genes are TRBV30 and TRBJ1-2; D unresolved. V lost 3 bases, J lost 7 bases, and 15 bases lay in between. This CDR3 has 13 amino acids. Germline values: CDR1 GTSNPN, CDR2 SVGIG (reference sequence). DNA of the CDR3: TGTGCCTGGAGAAGTCAGATTTTTGGTGGCTACACCTTC. Protein sequence: CAWRSQIFGGYTF.

In this sample, this clone turned up once. This chain links TRBV19 with TRBJ2-1; D uncertain. Trimming shortened V by 0 bases and J by 2 bases, and 2 bases separated the two germline ends. From germline, CDR1 is LNHDA and CDR2 SQIVND (reference sequence). The CDR3 covers 13 residues. CDR3 protein: CASSIETYNEQFF. The CDR3 nucleotides read TGTGCCAGTAGTATAGAGACCTACAATGAGCAGTTCTTC. Variable domain in full (rest from reference TRBV19 and TRBJ2-1): DGGITQSPKYLFRKEGQNVTLSCEQNLNHDAMYWYRQDPGQGLRLIYYSQIVNDFQKGDIAEGYSVSREKKESFPLTVTSAQKNPTAFYLCASSIETYNEQFFGPGTRLTVL.

The CDR3 region is CAISTRTSGSDEQFF. In DNA, the CDR3 is TGTGCCATCAGTACCAGGACTAGCGGGAGTGATGAGCAGTTCTTC. V and J are TRBV10-3 and TRBJ2-1; TRBD2 aligns across 13 bases. Per germline, CDR1 ENHRY and CDR2 SYGVKD. The V and J ends lost 5 bases and 8 bases, in that order; junction bases with no gene match: 6. The CDR3 is 15 amino acids.

V and J are TRBV7-9 and TRBJ1-2; no clear D. The CDR3 loop spans 11 amino acids. The germline CDR1 and CDR2 sequences are SEHNR and FQNEAQ (reference sequence). V lost 1 base to trimming and J lost 6 bases, with 3 bases between them. CDR3 sequence (DNA): TGTGCCAGCAGCTTAGGGGATGGCTACACCTTC. This gives the protein CASSLGDGYTF.

The J gene is TRBJ2-3, the V gene TRBV30; 9 bases agree with TRBD2. The J segment lost 1 base and the V segment lost 3 bases, leaving 8 bases of the junction unmatched. CDR3 size: 16 residues. Germline V gene sequence: CDR1 GTSNPN, CDR2 SVGIG (reference sequence). The CDR3 bases are TGTGCCTGGAGGGAGGCGGGAGGGCCCGGCACAGATACGCAGTATTTT. As protein: CAWREAGGPGTDTQYF. The variable domain in full, with the rest retrieved from reference TRBV30 and TRBJ2-3, is SQTIHQWPATLVQPVGSPLSLECTVEGTSNPNLYWYRQAAGRGLQLLFYSVGIGQISSEVPQNLSASRPQDRQFILSSKKLLLSDSGFYLCAWREAGGPGTDTQYFGPGTRLTVL.

CDR3: CAWSVPYTQYF. The CDR3 DNA is TGTGCCTGGAGTGTACCGTATACGCAGTATTTT. The V and J genes are TRBV30 and TRBJ2-3; D gene uncertain. CDR1 and CDR2 (germline): GTSNPN, SVGIG (reference sequence). V shed 0 bases and J shed 7 bases, with 5 bases lying between them. The length of the CDR3 is 11 residues.

V is TRBV28 and J is TRBJ2-7, with unresolved D. The CDR3 sequence is 11 residues long. Trimming removed 1 base from V and 6 bases from J, with 4 bases in between. CDR1 and CDR2 (germline): MDHEN, SYDVKM. The CDR3 loop reads CASSLYSEQYF. CDR3 sequence (DNA): TGTGCCAGCAGTTTATATTCCGAGCAGTACTTC.

The chain is built from TRBV29-1 and TRBJ2-7, with D possibly TRBD1 on 5 matching bases. V lost 7 bases, J lost 3 bases, and 19 bases lay in between. Germline CDR1 and CDR2: SQVTM and ANQGSEA. The CDR3 is 14 residues long. CDR3 sequence reads: CSATDSLGYYEQYF. CDR3 sequence (DNA): TGCAGCGCCACAGACAGCTTGGGGTACTACGAGCAGTACTTC.

The chain's CDR3 is CAISGGYTDTQYF. The CDR3 DNA sequence: TGTGCCATCAGTGGAGGCTACACAGATACGCAGTATTTT. The rearrangement links TRBV10-3 to TRBJ2-3; D remains ambiguous. The CDR3 has 13 residues. Germline V gene data show CDR1 as ENHRY and CDR2 as SYGVKD. Trimming removed 4 bases from V and 2 bases from J, with 7 bases in between.

The count of this clone is one. J is TRBJ1-6 and V is TRBV18; D is unresolved. CDR3 length equals 21 residues. Trimming stripped 2 bases from V and 7 bases from J, with 30 bases between. Looked up from germline, CDR1 is KGHSH and CDR2 is LQKENI. The CDR3 region is CASSPFSSVILREAENSPLHF. The CDR3 DNA sequence: TGTGCCAGCTCACCATTTTCGTCCGTAATTCTTCGGGAGGCGGAAAATTCACCCCTCCACTTT.

The rearrangement links TRBV5-8 to TRBJ1-1, with D maybe TRBD1 (6 bases). The CDR3 has 15 amino acids. Germline assignment: CDR1 SGHTS and CDR2 YDEGEE. V shed 4 bases and J shed 5 bases, with 18 bases lying between them. CDR3 residues: CASSPLTGAETEAFF. CDR3 nucleotides: TGTGCCAGCAGCCCGCTTACGGGGGCGGAAACTGAAGCTTTCTTT.

J is TRBJ2-7 and V is TRBV13; D unresolved. V lost 2 bases, J lost 1 base, and 3 bases lay in between. Germline CDR1 reads PRHDT; CDR2 reads FYEKMQ (reference sequence). The CDR3 is made up of 12 amino acids. The DNA for the CDR3 is TGTGCCAGCAGCTTATTGTCCTACGAGCAGTACTTC. Its translation: CASSLLSYEQYF.

The V call is TRBV11-2, the J call TRBJ1-5; D is possibly TRBD1 (6 bases). Germline-derived CDR1 and CDR2 are SGHAT and FQNNGV. The CDR3 consists of 16 residues. With 1 base removed from V and 7 bases from J, the gap between germline ends came to 17 bases. The CDR3 DNA sequence: TGTGCCAGCAGCTTAGGTCGGGGGGCGGTCGGACAGCCCCAGCATTTT. This translates into CASSLGRGAVGQPQHF. Variable domain in full (rest from reference TRBV11-2 and TRBJ1-5): EAGVAQSPRYKIIEKRQSVAFWCNPISGHATLYWYQQILGQGPKLLIQFQNNGVVDDSQLPKDRFSAERLKGVDSTLKIQPAKLEDSAVYLCASSLGRGAVGQPQHFGDGTRLSIL.

This sequence joins TRBV2 and TRBJ2-2, with a possible D match to TRBD2 (6 bases). The CDR3 has 16 residues. Germline V gene data show CDR1 as SNHLY and CDR2 as FYNNEI. Trimming shortened V by 7 bases and J by 0 bases, and 15 bases separated the two germline ends. The DNA for the CDR3 is TGTGCCAGCATGGCGGGGCGGGATCCGAACACCGGGGAGCTGTTTTTT. Translated: CASMAGRDPNTGELFF.

The chain joins TRBV5-4 to TRBJ2-1; D is possibly TRBD2 (5 bases). The CDR3 covers 12 residues. The V gene's germline CDR1 is SGHNT and CDR2 YYREEE (reference sequence). Trimming removed 0 bases from V and 8 bases from J, with 6 bases in between. The CDR3 sequence: CASSLGTHEQFF. CDR3 nucleotides: TGTGCCAGCAGCTTGGGGACTCATGAGCAGTTCTTC.

The rearrangement joins TRBV19 to TRBJ1-1, with D possibly TRBD1 on 6 matching bases. V shed 4 bases and J shed 4 bases, with 13 bases lying between them. Germline CDR1 reads LNHDA; CDR2 reads SQIVND (reference sequence). The CDR3 covers 14 residues. The CDR3 is CASSTSTGFTEAFF. For the CDR3, the DNA is TGTGCCAGTAGTACCTCGACAGGTTTCACTGAAGCTTTCTTT.

The CDR3 DNA reads TGCGCCAGCAGCTTGGTGCCCGGGACCACCTACGAGCAGTACTTC. It is translated as CASSLVPGTTYEQYF. The chain has TRBV5-1 and TRBJ2-7; D tentatively reads TRBD1 or TRBD2 (5 bases each). Germline V CDR1 and CDR2: SGHRS, YFSETQ. The V and J ends lost 0 bases and 2 bases respectively, with 12 bases between them. The CDR3 has 15 amino acids.

The chain joins TRBV5-1 to TRBJ1-1; D ambiguous. Germline loops: CDR1 SGHRS, CDR2 YFSETQ. This CDR3 region has 14 residues. Trimming cost V 3 bases and J 1 base, with 10 bases left between them. The DNA for the CDR3 is TGCGCCAGCAGCTCAGGACCGACGAACACTGAAGCTTTCTTT. Residues: CASSSGPTNTEAFF.

The rearrangement uses TRBV11-3 and TRBJ2-3; D perhaps matches TRBD1 (6 bases). This CDR3 spans 16 amino acids. The germline CDR1 and CDR2 sequences are SGHNT and YENEEA. The V and J ends lost 3 bases and 0 bases respectively, with 13 bases between them. CDR3 sequence (DNA): TGTGCCAGCAGCTTCTTGACAGGCGGTAGCACAGATACGCAGTATTTT. Translated, it gives CASSFLTGGSTDTQYF.

This chain uses TRBV12-5 with TRBJ1-5; D is undetermined. The CDR3 has 12 residues. Looked up from germline, CDR1 is LGHNT and CDR2 is FRNRAP. Trimming left V 3 bases short and J 11 bases short, with 11 bases between. The CDR3 nucleotides read TGTGCTAGTGGTTTTACCAGCGGGTCCCAGCATTTT. This translates into CASGFTSGSQHF. The variable domain in full, with the rest retrieved from reference TRBV12-5 and TRBJ1-5, is DARVTQTPRHKVTEMGQEVTMRCQPILGHNTVFWYRQTMMQGLELLAYFRNRAPLDDSGMPKDRFSAEMPDATLATLKIQPSEPRDSAVYFCASGFTSGSQHFGDGTRLSIL.

The chain joins TRBV27 to TRBJ2-7; 8 nucleotides match TRBD1. Germline assignment: CDR1 MNHEY and CDR2 SMNVEV (reference sequence). J was trimmed by 1 base and V by 4 bases; bases with no gene match: 3. The CDR3 spans 14 residues. The chain's CDR3 is CASSSTGDSYEQYF. CDR3 in DNA: TGTGCCAGCAGTTCGACAGGGGATTCCTACGAGCAGTACTTC.

The genes are TRBV5-1 and TRBJ1-5; a possible D gene is TRBD1 (6 bases). The V gene's germline CDR1 is SGHRS and CDR2 YFSETQ. CDR3 length equals 15 residues. Trimming removed 4 bases at V and 7 bases at J, with 18 bases between. This chain's CDR3 is CASSPEGGNGQPQHF. CDR3 DNA: TGCGCCAGCAGCCCCGAGGGGGGGAACGGGCAGCCCCAGCATTTT.

The rearrangement links TRBV6-1 to TRBJ1-1; D is possibly TRBD1 (5 bases). This CDR3 region has 14 residues. The germline CDR1 and CDR2 sequences are MNHNS and SASEGT. With 2 bases removed from V and 4 bases from J, the gap between germline ends came to 11 bases. The CDR3 spells CASSEIGDGTEAFF. In DNA form, the CDR3 reads TGTGCCAGCAGTGAAATCGGGGACGGCACTGAAGCTTTCTTT.

This clone was counted a single time. The chain joins TRBV25-1 to TRBJ1-2, with TRBD1 matching 10 bases. This CDR3 comprises 14 residues. J lost 6 bases, V lost 3 bases, and 4 bases had no gene match. The germline V gene encodes CDR1 MGHDK and CDR2 SYGVNS. The CDR3 protein is CASSDDRGPNGYTF. Here the CDR3 DNA reads TGTGCCAGCAGTGACGACAGGGGGCCCAATGGCTACACCTTC.

This clone has just one count. The rearrangement joins TRBV29-1 to TRBJ1-1; D is possibly TRBD1 (6 bases). Per the germline V gene, CDR1 is SQVTM and CDR2 is ANQGSEA. V was trimmed by 5 bases and J by 5 bases, leaving 12 bases between them. The CDR3 length is 12 residues. The DNA for the CDR3 is TGCAGCGTTACCAGGGGATTAACTGAAGCTTTCTTT. This encodes CSVTRGLTEAFF.